The 30 T cell receptor beta chains below come from one sample, sequenced in a study of T cells in localized non-small cell lung cancer. The assay was immunoSEQ multiplex PCR, and TCRdb's table has in-frame clones only and misses some. The data show about 35,000 clones, over 75% seen once. The sequences come from peripheral blood, collected before any cancer treatment. These receptors all stem from a male donor at least 60 years old with stage III squamous cell lung carcinoma.

V and J are TRBV4-2 and TRBJ2-2; no clear D. Germline CDR1 reads LGHNA; CDR2 reads YNFKEQ. Trimming removed 7 bases at V and 2 bases at J, with 17 bases between. The CDR3 totals 16 residues. CDR3 sequence: CASTPAHSSNTGELFF. CDR3 DNA: TGTGCCAGCACCCCCGCCCACAGTTCAAACACCGGGGAGCTGTTTTTT.

CDR3 loop: CASSMYKGYTEAFF. For the CDR3, the DNA is TGTGCCAGTAGTATGTATAAGGGATACACTGAAGCTTTCTTT. This chain connects TRBV19 to TRBJ1-1, with unresolved D. With 3 bases removed from V and 3 bases from J, the gap between germline ends came to 11 bases. The CDR3 sequence is 14 residues long. CDR1 LNHDA and CDR2 SQIVND come from the germline V gene (reference sequence).

In this sample, this clone turned up once. The chain carries TRBV5-1 and TRBJ2-1; the match to TRBD1 covers 7 bases. V lost 5 bases to trimming and J lost 0 bases; unmatched junction nucleotides: 5. The germline gives CDR1 SGHRS, CDR2 YFSETQ. This CDR3 comprises 15 residues. CDR3 residues: CASRNRGGSYNEQFF. Here the CDR3 DNA reads TGCGCCAGCAGAAACAGGGGCGGCTCCTACAATGAGCAGTTCTTC.

The chain couples TRBV2 to TRBJ2-7; possibly TRBD1 for D (6 bases). V was clipped by 4 bases and J by 0 bases, with 10 bases between them. CDR1 is SNHLY and CDR2 is FYNNEI in the germline V gene. The CDR3 covers 14 residues. In DNA form, the CDR3 reads TGTGCCAGCAGTGGTCGGGACACCTCCTACGAGCAGTACTTC. Translated: CASSGRDTSYEQYF.

This chain connects TRBV5-1 to TRBJ1-5; no definite D call. From germline, CDR1 is SGHRS and CDR2 YFSETQ. The CDR3 length is 15 residues. Trimming shortened V by 0 bases and J by 6 bases, and 13 bases separated the two germline ends. This chain's CDR3 is CASSLDPGLGQPQHF. In DNA form, the CDR3 reads TGCGCCAGCAGCTTGGATCCGGGTTTGGGTCAGCCCCAGCATTTT.

The CDR3 sequence: CASSLALAGVREQFF. In DNA form, the CDR3 reads TGTGCCAGCAGCTTAGCCCTAGCGGGAGTGAGGGAGCAGTTCTTC. This chain joins TRBV11-3 and TRBJ2-1; 10 bases agree with TRBD2. Per the germline V gene, CDR1 is SGHNT and CDR2 is YENEEA. Trimming took 1 base from V and 10 from J; bases not matched to a gene: 7. The CDR3 totals 15 residues. The full variable domain, its missing parts supplied by reference TRBV11-3 and TRBJ2-1, is EAGVVQSPRYKIIEKKQPVAFWCNPISGHNTLYWYLQNLGQGPELLIRYENEEAVDDSQLPKDRFSAERLKGVDSTLKIQPAELGDSAVYLCASSLALAGVREQFFGPGTRLTVL.

The chain combines TRBV6-6 with TRBJ1-1, with 7 bases that match TRBD1. V lost 7 bases and J lost 4; bases outside the gene matches: 9. The CDR3 is 14 residues long. Per germline, CDR1 MNHNY and CDR2 SVGAGI (reference sequence). Here the CDR3 reads CASTSTGVGTEAFF. DNA of the CDR3: TGTGCCAGCACCTCAACAGGGGTGGGCACTGAAGCTTTCTTT.

The gene calls are TRBV30 and TRBJ2-7; D uncertain. Germline V CDR1 and CDR2: GTSNPN, SVGIG (reference sequence). The CDR3 length is 15 residues. V lost 1 base and J lost 2, with 15 bases in between. CDR3 residues: CAWSDPPRRTYEQYF. CDR3 coding DNA: TGTGCCTGGAGTGACCCTCCGCGCCGAACCTACGAGCAGTACTTC.

This clone was seen only a few times. The chain employs TRBV19 and TRBJ1-5; D call uncertain. CDR1 and CDR2 from the germline V gene are LNHDA and SQIVND (reference sequence). V lost 5 bases, J lost 5 bases, and 10 bases lay in between. The CDR3 runs 13 residues. CDR3 region: CASSWQNDQPQHF. CDR3 coding DNA: TGTGCCAGTAGTTGGCAGAACGATCAGCCCCAGCATTTT.

This chain connects TRBV11-2 to TRBJ1-3; D may be TRBD1 (5 bases). From germline, CDR1 is SGHAT and CDR2 FQNNGV. There are 15 residues in the CDR3. The germline V and J ends were trimmed by 5 bases and 2 bases, with 13 bases remaining between them. The CDR3 region is CASSVTGGTGNTIYF. In nucleotides, the CDR3 is TGTGCCAGCAGCGTAACAGGAGGCACTGGAAACACCATATATTTT. The full variable domain, completed using reference TRBV11-2 and TRBJ1-3, is EAGVAQSPRYKIIEKRQSVAFWCNPISGHATLYWYQQILGQGPKLLIQFQNNGVVDDSQLPKDRFSAERLKGVDSTLKIQPAKLEDSAVYLCASSVTGGTGNTIYFGEGSWLTVV.

The chain has TRBV5-1 and TRBJ1-6, with D perhaps TRBD1 (6 bases). Trimming removed 0 bases from V and 8 bases from J, with 12 bases in between. In germline, CDR1 is SGHRS, CDR2 YFSETQ. The CDR3 spans 15 residues. The CDR3 region is CASSLGGRGDSPLHF. Here the CDR3 DNA reads TGCGCCAGCAGCTTGGGGGGCAGGGGTGATTCACCCCTCCACTTT.

A few counts support this clone. The chain joins TRBV29-1 to TRBJ1-2; 10 nucleotides line up with TRBD1. The CDR3 runs to 13 residues. CDR1 is SQVTM and CDR2 is ANQGSEA in the germline V gene. J lost 5 bases, V lost 5 bases, and 5 bases had no gene match. CDR3: CSVLTGQGYGYTF. CDR3 sequence (DNA): TGCAGCGTTTTAACGGGACAGGGGTATGGCTACACCTTC.

The chain carries TRBV2 and TRBJ1-1; 8 nucleotides line up with TRBD1. The CDR3 covers 17 residues. The germline gives CDR1 SNHLY, CDR2 FYNNEI. The V and J ends lost 3 bases and 0 bases, in that order; junction bases with no gene match: 9. The CDR3 region has the DNA TGTGCCAGCAGTGATAGGACAGGGAGGGTTGTGAACACTGAAGCTTTCTTT. Amino acid sequence: CASSDRTGRVVNTEAFF.

This clone was observed a handful of times. This chain's CDR3 is CASSVDGGTSGYEQYF. The CDR3 DNA is TGTGCCAGCAGCGTAGACGGGGGCACTAGCGGCTACGAGCAGTACTTC. The chain carries TRBV9 and TRBJ2-7; 8 nucleotides line up with TRBD2. The germline gives CDR1 SGDLS, CDR2 YYNGEE. The CDR3 is 16 residues long. Germline trimming cut 0 bases from V and 3 bases from J; bases unmatched to any gene: 8.

The CDR3 loop reads CASRLGETQYF. CDR3 DNA sequence: TGCGCCAGCCGCCTTGGGGAGACCCAGTACTTC. The chain carries TRBV5-1 and TRBJ2-5; D unclear. This CDR3 spans 11 amino acids. V gave up 7 bases and J gave up 5 bases, with 9 bases separating them. Germline assignment: CDR1 SGHRS and CDR2 YFSETQ.

The V and J genes are TRBV6-5 and TRBJ1-1; D may be TRBD1 (6 bases). Germline V gene sequence: CDR1 MNHEY, CDR2 SVGAGI. V lost 6 bases and J lost 2, with 13 bases in between. The CDR3 spans 14 residues. The CDR3 bases are TGTGCCAGCAGCCTCGACAGGCAAAACACTGAAGCTTTCTTT. Amino acids: CASSLDRQNTEAFF.

V and J are TRBV30 and TRBJ2-7; 9 bases are shared with TRBD1. With V trimmed by 5 bases and J by 3 bases, 5 bases remained unmatched. Germline lookup yields CDR1 GTSNPN and CDR2 SVGIG (reference sequence). The CDR3 is made up of 13 amino acids. The CDR3: CAWGTGTNYEQYF. DNA of the CDR3: TGTGCCTGGGGGACAGGGACAAACTACGAGCAGTACTTC.

The V and J genes are TRBV6-6 and TRBJ1-2, with 7 bases that match TRBD1. V gave up 10 bases and J gave up 3 bases; unmatched junction bases: 14. The germline V gene encodes CDR1 MNHNY and CDR2 SVGAGI (reference sequence). The CDR3 is made up of 15 amino acids. The CDR3 DNA is TGTGCCACCCGATTAGACGACAGGGAGGACTATGGCTACACCTTC. This encodes CATRLDDREDYGYTF.

This chain joins TRBV4-1 and TRBJ1-2, with no clear D. Per germline, CDR1 MGHRA and CDR2 YSYEKL. The CDR3 is 14 residues long. V lost 1 base, J lost 7 bases, and 13 bases lay in between. CDR3 amino acids: CASSQARVGGGYTF. The CDR3 DNA sequence: TGCGCCAGCAGCCAAGCGAGGGTTGGCGGTGGCTACACCTTC.

This clone turned up a few times. J is TRBJ1-1 and V is TRBV25-1, with D hard to call. The CDR3 is 11 residues long. V gave up 7 bases and J gave up 0 bases, with 3 bases separating them. Germline V lookup: CDR1 MGHDK, CDR2 SYGVNS. This CDR3 is CASTVNTEAFF. CDR3 coding DNA: TGTGCCAGCACTGTGAACACTGAAGCTTTCTTT. Together with reference TRBV25-1 and TRBJ1-1, the CDR3 gives the full variable domain: EADIYQTPRYLVIGTGKKITLECSQTMGHDKMYWYQQDPGMELHLIHYSYGVNSTEKGDLSSESTVSRIRTEHFPLTLESARPSHTSQYLCASTVNTEAFFGQGTRLTVV.

J is TRBJ1-3 and V is TRBV13; D not certain. This CDR3 has 14 residues. V was pared by 7 bases and J by 0 bases, with 10 bases between. The V gene's germline CDR1 is PRHDT and CDR2 FYEKMQ (reference sequence). The CDR3 nucleotides read TGTGCCAGCACTGAAGGAAACTCTGGAAACACCATATATTTT. It is translated as CASTEGNSGNTIYF.

J is TRBJ2-7 and V is TRBV18; D might be TRBD1 (6 bases). V lost 3 bases, J lost 2 bases, and 11 bases lay in between. Germline CDR1 KGHSH, CDR2 LQKENI. This CDR3 contains 14 residues. The CDR3 nucleotides are TGTGCCAGCTCACCTCCGGGACACCCCTACGAGCAGTACTTC. It specifies CASSPPGHPYEQYF.

This clone was detected once. The chain uses TRBV14 and TRBJ1-1; D is undetermined. V lost 6 bases to trimming and J lost 2 bases, with 25 bases between them. Germline V lookup: CDR1 SGHDN, CDR2 FVKESK. The CDR3 length is 18 residues. CDR3: CASSQMGLTESLNTEAFF. The DNA for the CDR3 is TGTGCCAGCAGTCAAATGGGCCTCACTGAAAGCCTCAACACTGAAGCTTTCTTT.

This clone was detected only once. The chain couples TRBV2 to TRBJ2-6; D may be TRBD1 (5 bases). V lost 6 bases and J 1 base, leaving 16 bases between the germline ends. Germline V gene lookup returns CDR1 SNHLY and CDR2 FYNNEI. The CDR3 runs to 17 residues. The DNA of the CDR3 is TGTGCCAGCAGCCGACAGAGTGCTATGTCTGGGGCCAACGTCCTGACTTTC. As protein: CASSRQSAMSGANVLTF.

The chain carries TRBV7-9 and TRBJ1-1; D perhaps matches TRBD1 (5 bases). Germline V CDR1 and CDR2: SEHNR, FQNEAQ (reference sequence). Trimming cost V 5 bases and J 3 bases, with 10 bases left between them. The CDR3 spans 13 residues. The CDR3 spells CASSNGGYTEAFF. For the CDR3, the DNA is TGTGCCAGCAGCAACGGGGGGTACACTGAAGCTTTCTTT.

The chain recombines TRBV7-9 with TRBJ2-3; 12 positions match TRBD2. V lost 5 bases and J lost 3; bases outside the gene matches: 9. This CDR3 spans 17 amino acids. Germline CDR1 is SEHNR and CDR2 is FQNEAQ (reference sequence). The CDR3 here is CASSPLLAGGRTDTQYF. Here the CDR3 DNA reads TGTGCCAGCAGCCCTCTCCTAGCGGGGGGGCGGACAGATACGCAGTATTTT.

The chain has TRBV10-2 and TRBJ1-2; no clear D. In germline, CDR1 is WSHSY, CDR2 SAAADI. The CDR3 totals 12 residues. The ends were cut back, 3 bases at V and 3 bases at J, with 5 bases in the middle. The CDR3 sequence is CASSDGDYGYTF. In nucleotides, the CDR3 is TGCGCCAGCAGTGACGGCGACTATGGCTACACCTTC.

This chain connects TRBV2 to TRBJ2-1, with 9 bases matching TRBD2. After removal of 10 bases from V and 8 bases from J, the junction contained 12 bases not matched to a gene. Germline loops: CDR1 SNHLY, CDR2 FYNNEI. This CDR3 has 14 residues. The CDR3 loop is CATERGAFEDEQFF. CDR3 bases: TGTGCCACCGAGCGGGGGGCCTTTGAGGATGAGCAGTTCTTC.

The V and J genes are TRBV10-3 and TRBJ2-6; D may correspond to TRBD1 or TRBD2 (5 bases each). Trimming cost V 3 bases and J 3 bases, with 9 bases left between them. The CDR3 contains 15 residues. Germline CDR1 and CDR2: ENHRY and SYGVKD. The CDR3: CAISDREYGANVLTF. The CDR3 DNA sequence: TGTGCCATCAGTGACAGGGAGTATGGGGCCAACGTCCTGACTTTC.

This rearrangement joins TRBV9 to TRBJ2-3; possible D gene TRBD2, 6 bases. Deletions cut 0 bases from V and 7 bases from J, with 12 bases between. Germline V CDR1 and CDR2: SGDLS, YYNGEE. CDR3 length: 14 residues. The CDR3 sequence: CASSVAGLANTQYF. CDR3 in DNA: TGTGCCAGCAGCGTAGCGGGGCTAGCGAATACGCAGTATTTT.